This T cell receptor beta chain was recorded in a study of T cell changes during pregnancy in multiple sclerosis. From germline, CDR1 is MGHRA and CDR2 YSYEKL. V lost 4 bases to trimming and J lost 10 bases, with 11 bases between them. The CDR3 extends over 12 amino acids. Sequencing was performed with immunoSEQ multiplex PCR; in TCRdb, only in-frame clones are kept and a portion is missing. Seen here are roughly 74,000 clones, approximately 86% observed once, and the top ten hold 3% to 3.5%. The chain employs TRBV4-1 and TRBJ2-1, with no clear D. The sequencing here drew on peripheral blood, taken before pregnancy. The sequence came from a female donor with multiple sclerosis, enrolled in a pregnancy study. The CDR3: CASSPTGPEQFF. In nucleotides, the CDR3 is TGCGCCAGCAGCCCAACGGGTCCCGAGCAGTTCTTC.